This T cell receptor beta chain was captured in a study of blood T cell repertoires in COVID-19 (dated by TCRdb to 2018 to 2020). In terms of the full investigation: Collaborator samples came from the United States, Italy and Spain and covered acute and convalescent phases of COVID-19. The material from the prospective study consisted of cDNA or gDNA derived from T cells, B-cell-depleted T cells, or PBMCs. Subjects who had been exposed to COVID-19, were actively infected with it, or had recovered from it provided the deeply sampled blood TCRbeta repertoires that made up the dataset. The repertoires were released in a freely available public database intended as a resource for research on the immune response to SARS-CoV-2. The samples were drawn from the first 160 participants of the ongoing ImmuneRACE study and from 950 to 1,500 subjects provided by 6 global collaborators. Sample metadata almost always included a de-identified subject ID, COVID-19 status, age in years and sex. Where HLA class I and class II types were available, the types were taken from metadata supplied by the sample provider, not from assay-based typing.

Whole blood was collected in K2EDTA tubes by collaborating institutions according to the institutions' own protocols. For TCRbeta analysis, collaborators shipped samples as frozen whole blood, isolated PBMCs, or DNA extracted from either of those sample types. The immunoSEQ Assay, a bias-controlled multiplex PCR, was used to amplify TCRbeta CDR3 regions from genomic DNA. The original methods were these. The number of nucleated cells in each sample was estimated by amplification of reference gene primers within the assay. Sequence reads were collapsed and filtered to measure the absolute abundance of every unique TCRbeta CDR3 rearrangement. For each sample, productive Simpson clonality was calculated as the square root of Simpson's diversity index across productive rearrangements. TCRdb's version of the immuneACCESS table is confined to in-frame rearrangements and falls short of the full clone set. An unresolved V gene accounts for under half of the shortfall where checked; the remainder is of unknown origin. V, J and clone size are taken as reported in that table, and D and trimming were inferred from the DNA itself. For this sample the table gives 80,000 to 100,000 clones, of which roughly 80% were detected only once. The ten largest make up about 15% of the sample.

Findings and caveats that apply to the study as a whole: How much clinical and demographic metadata was included differed by source and by participant, and the metadata was provided uncurated.

Trimming removed 2 bases from V and 4 bases from J; the gene matches leave 5 bases unexplained. From its cysteine to its phenylalanine, the CDR3 spans 15 amino acids. Only the CDR3 DNA is retained, 45 bases long and in frame from the first base. CDR1 is given as SGDLS and CDR2 as YYNGEE, both from the germline V gene. As concerns this clone: Its antigen is not yet known. No per-base quality is available; no much larger clone lies one base away.

This sequence uses TRBV9 and TRBJ2-3; 9 of the junction bases match TRBD2. The sample taken for sequencing was peripheral blood. The clonotype comes from an elderly woman with active or convalescent COVID-19. CDR3 protein: CASSVGLASPDTQYF. The sequenced DNA: TGTGCCAGCAGCGTGGGACTAGCTTCTCCAGATACGCAGTATTTT.